This T cell receptor beta chain was found in a study of cytomegalovirus exposure and HLA in healthy donors. Study-level information: Out of 150 million to 200 million T cells, an earlier analysis found about 100 million unique TCR beta sequences in total. Study-wide results and caveats: Cytomegalovirus association was listed for 164 TCR beta chains.

CDR1 and CDR2 from the germline V gene are MNHNS and SASEGT. V was cut by 3 bases and J by 3 bases, with 15 bases left in between. This CDR3 region has 15 residues. A word on this clone: What it recognizes is unknown.

Primers for the PCR totalled 60 Vbeta and 13 Jbeta. Libraries were prepared by immunoSEQ multiplex PCR; TCRdb keeps only in-frame clonotypes and omits some of them. This table holds around 140,000 clones, 75% to 85% found once. Sequencing was performed on PBMCs. The chain couples TRBV6-1 to TRBJ2-7; no clear D gene. This sequence originates from a middle-aged woman in good health and CMV-seronegative. The CDR3 reads CASSDSNRVLYEQYF. CDR3 DNA: TGTGCCAGCAGTGATAGCAACCGGGTCCTCTACGAGCAGTACTTC.